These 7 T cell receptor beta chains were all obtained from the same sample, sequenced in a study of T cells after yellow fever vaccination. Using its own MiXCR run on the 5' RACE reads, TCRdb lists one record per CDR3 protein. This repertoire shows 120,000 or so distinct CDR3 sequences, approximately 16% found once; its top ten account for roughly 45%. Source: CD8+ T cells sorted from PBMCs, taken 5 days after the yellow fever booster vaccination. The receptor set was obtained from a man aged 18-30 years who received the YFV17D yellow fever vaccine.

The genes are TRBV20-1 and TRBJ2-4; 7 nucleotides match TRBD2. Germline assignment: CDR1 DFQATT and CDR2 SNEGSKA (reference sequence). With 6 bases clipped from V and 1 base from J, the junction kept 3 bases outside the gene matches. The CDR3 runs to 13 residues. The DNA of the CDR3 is TGCAGTGCAATGGGGGGGGCCAAAAACATTCAGTACTTC. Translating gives CSAMGGAKNIQYF.

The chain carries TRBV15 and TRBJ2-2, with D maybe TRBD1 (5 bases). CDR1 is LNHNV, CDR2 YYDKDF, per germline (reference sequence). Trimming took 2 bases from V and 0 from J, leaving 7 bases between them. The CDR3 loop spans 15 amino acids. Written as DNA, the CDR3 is TGTGCCACCAGCAGATTGGACACGAACACCGGGGAGCTGTTTTTT. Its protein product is CATSRLDTNTGELFF.

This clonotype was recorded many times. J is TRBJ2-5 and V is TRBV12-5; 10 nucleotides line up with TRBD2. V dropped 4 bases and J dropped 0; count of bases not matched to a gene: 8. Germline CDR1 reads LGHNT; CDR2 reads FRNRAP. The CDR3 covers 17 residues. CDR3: CASGWAPSGGHQETQYF. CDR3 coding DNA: TGTGCTAGTGGTTGGGCCCCTAGCGGGGGCCACCAAGAGACCCAGTACTTC.

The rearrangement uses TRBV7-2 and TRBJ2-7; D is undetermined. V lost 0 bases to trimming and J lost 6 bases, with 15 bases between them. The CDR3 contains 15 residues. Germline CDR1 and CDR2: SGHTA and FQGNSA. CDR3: CASSLAAWGSGEQYV. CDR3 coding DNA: TGTGCCAGCAGCTTAGCCGCGTGGGGAAGTGGCGAGCAGTACGTC.

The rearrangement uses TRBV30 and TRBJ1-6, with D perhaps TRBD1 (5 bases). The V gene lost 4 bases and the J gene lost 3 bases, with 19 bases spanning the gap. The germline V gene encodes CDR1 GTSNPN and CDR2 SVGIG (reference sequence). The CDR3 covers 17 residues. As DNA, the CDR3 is TGTGCCTGGACCGCCCCTCCCGACAGAAGCTATAATTCACCCCTCCACTTT. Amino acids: CAWTAPPDRSYNSPLHF.

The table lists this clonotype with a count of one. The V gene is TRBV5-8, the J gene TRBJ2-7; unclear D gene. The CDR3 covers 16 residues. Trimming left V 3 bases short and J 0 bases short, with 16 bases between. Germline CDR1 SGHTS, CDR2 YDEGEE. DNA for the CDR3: TGTGCCAGCAGCTCCGGTGAGATCAGGAGCTCCTACGAGCAGTACTTC. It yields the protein CASSSGEIRSSYEQYF.

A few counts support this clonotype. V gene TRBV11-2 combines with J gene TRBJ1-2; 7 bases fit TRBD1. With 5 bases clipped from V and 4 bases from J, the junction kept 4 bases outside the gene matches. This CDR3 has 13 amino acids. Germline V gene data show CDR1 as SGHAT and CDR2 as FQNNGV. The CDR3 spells CASSPAGGYGYTF. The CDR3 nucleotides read TGTGCCAGCAGCCCCGCAGGGGGCTATGGCTACACCTTC.